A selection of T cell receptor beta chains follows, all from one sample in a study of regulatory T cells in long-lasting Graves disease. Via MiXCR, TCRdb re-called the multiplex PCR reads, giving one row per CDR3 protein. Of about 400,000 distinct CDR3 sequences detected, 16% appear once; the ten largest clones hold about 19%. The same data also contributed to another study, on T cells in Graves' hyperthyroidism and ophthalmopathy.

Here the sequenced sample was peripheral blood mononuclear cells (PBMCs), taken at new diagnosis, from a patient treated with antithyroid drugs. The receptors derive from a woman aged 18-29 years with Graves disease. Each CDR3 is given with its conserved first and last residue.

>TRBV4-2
CASSQPQGNQPRHF
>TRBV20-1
CSARDREETQYF
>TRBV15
CATSPGGGIYGYTF
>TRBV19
CATQGFDTIYF
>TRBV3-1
CASSQRDRRFYGYTF
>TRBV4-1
CASSQGALGSLEQYF
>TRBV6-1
CASSGQAGYTF
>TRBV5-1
CASSSGLAGPYNEQFF
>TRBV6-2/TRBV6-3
CASSRSGNYGYTF
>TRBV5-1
CASSLEGSPGSQYF
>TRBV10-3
CAISVTSRDEQYF
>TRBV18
CASSPQRQVRSTGELFF
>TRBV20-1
CSARGRTSGRGEQFF
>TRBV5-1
CASGIQGVSEAFF
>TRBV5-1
CASSFRPGGDTEAFF
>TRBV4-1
CASSRVDSRGFNEQFF
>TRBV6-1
CASTDRGTRKLFF
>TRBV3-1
CASSHLGDEQYF
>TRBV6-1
CASSTGDLNIQYF
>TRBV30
CAWNRGGYEQYF
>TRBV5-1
CASSSQGTSGRWDEQFF
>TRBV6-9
CASSYGNSNEKLFF
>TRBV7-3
CASSPGWVGTDTQYF
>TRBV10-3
CAISESGASFYEQYF
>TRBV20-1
CSARATQGASISSGRYALNEQFF
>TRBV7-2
CASSFLSSEQFF
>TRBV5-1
CASSLGSQNTEAFF
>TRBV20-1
CSARPPGQGPQSFF
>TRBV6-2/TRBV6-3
CASSYRTGFGEQFF
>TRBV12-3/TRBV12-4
CASSLFGFQETQYF
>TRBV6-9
CASSYANSNQPQHF
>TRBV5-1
CASSGIEARGETQYF
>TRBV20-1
CSARRRGREQFF
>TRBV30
CAWSDSLKLAGSGEQYF
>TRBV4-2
CASSQVGAMNTEAFF
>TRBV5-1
CASSLVRSGELFF
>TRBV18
CASSPFAIGTEAFF
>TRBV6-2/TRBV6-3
CASSYDRVTDTQYF
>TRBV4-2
CASSPTQRQGNTEAFF
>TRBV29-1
CSSGQGALNTEAFF
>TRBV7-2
CASSPRKSGANVLTF
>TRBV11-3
CASSLGSRTEVRDEQFF
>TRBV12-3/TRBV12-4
CASLGGSYEQYF
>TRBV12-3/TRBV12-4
CASQGLAGSQETQYF
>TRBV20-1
CSARPPGLAIYNEQFF
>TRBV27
CASSPTRRDYGYTF
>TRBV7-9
CASSLTVGSTDTQYF
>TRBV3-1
CASSQVHSNQPQHF
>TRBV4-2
CASSQVRPGGYNEQFF
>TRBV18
CASSPLPGAEETQYF
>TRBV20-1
CRCRAGTYNEQFF